This entry concerns a single T cell receptor (beta chain). The data belong to a study of blood T cell repertoires in COVID-19. About the research overall: Some COVID-19 samples were acute and others convalescent; all came from the United States, Italy and Spain.

From germline, CDR1 is LGHNT and CDR2 FRNRAP. The CDR3 length is 15 residues. V lost 6 bases and J lost 7, with 16 bases in between. Libraries were prepared by immunoSEQ multiplex PCR; TCRdb keeps only in-frame clonotypes and omits some of them. The sample records 200,000 or so clones, roughly 89% being singletons. This receptor was obtained from a woman aged 40 to 55 with acute COVID-19. The chain carries TRBV12-5 and TRBJ1-6; TRBD1 might be the D (6 bases). What was sequenced was PBMCs or T cells enriched from blood (not recorded which). CDR3 DNA: TGTGCTAGTGGCCCAGGGGACCATAGCAATTCACCCCTCCACTTT. Its protein product is CASGPGDHSNSPLHF.